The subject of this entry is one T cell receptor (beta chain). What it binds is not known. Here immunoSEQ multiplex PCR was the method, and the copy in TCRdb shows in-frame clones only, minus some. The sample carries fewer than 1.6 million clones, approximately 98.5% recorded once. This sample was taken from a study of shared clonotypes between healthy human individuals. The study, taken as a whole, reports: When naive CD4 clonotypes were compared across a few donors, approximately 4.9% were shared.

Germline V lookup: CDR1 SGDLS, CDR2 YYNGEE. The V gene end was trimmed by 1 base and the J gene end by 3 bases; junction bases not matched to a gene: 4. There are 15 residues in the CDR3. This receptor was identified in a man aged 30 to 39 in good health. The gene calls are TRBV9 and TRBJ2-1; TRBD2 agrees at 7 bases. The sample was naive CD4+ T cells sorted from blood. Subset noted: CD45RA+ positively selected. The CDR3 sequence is CASSVLAADYNEQFF. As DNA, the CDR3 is TGTGCCAGCAGCGTACTAGCGGCCGACTACAATGAGCAGTTCTTC.